Listed below are T cell receptor beta chains from one sample, sequenced in a study of beta chain features in type 1 diabetes. The table came from immunoSEQ multiplex PCR; TCRdb's copy has only in-frame clones and leaves some out. Here the sample spans hundreds of thousands of clones, 13% being singletons. Input material: naive CD4+ T cells from blood. These receptors originate from a man aged 18 to 29 with type 1 diabetes. The CDR3 runs from the conserved cysteine through the conserved F or W. Fields, in order: V gene, clone size, D gene, J gene, CDR3 DNA, CDR3 protein. D genes are given only for firm matches. Only some rows state a clone size, as once, few, many or a class for expanded clones.

TRBV25-1	few	TRBD1	TRBJ1-1	TGTGCCAGCAGGGGACAGGGGGCCCCTGAAGCTTTCTTT	CASRGQGAPEAFF
TRBV11-2	NA	NA	TRBJ1-2	TGTGCCAGCAGCTTAAGTCAGGGGCCTGGCTACACCTTC	CASSLSQGPGYTF
TRBV4-1	NA	NA	TRBJ2-5	TGCGCCAGCAGCCAAGGGCGCGGGGTACAAGAGACCCAGTACTTC	CASSQGRGVQETQYF
TRBV5-1	NA	TRBD1	TRBJ2-1	TGCGCCAGCAGCGGGGGACAGGGCTACAATGAGCAGTTCTTC	CASSGGQGYNEQFF
TRBV15	few	NA	TRBJ1-6	TGTGCCACCAGCAGAGATCAGCCAGGGACCAGACCCCTCCACTTT	CATSRDQPGTRPLHF
TRBV5-1	NA	NA	TRBJ2-1	TGCGCCAGCAGCTTGGCTGGGGCCTACAATGAGCAGTTCTTC	CASSLAGAYNEQFF
TRBV9	few	NA	TRBJ1-4	TGTGCCAGCAGCGCCCCGGGAGGTGAAAAACTGTTTTTT	CASSAPGGEKLFF
TRBV6-1	NA	NA	TRBJ2-7	TGTGCCAGCAGTGAGTCAGCCTACGAGCAGTACTTC	CASSESAYEQYF
TRBV10-3	few	NA	TRBJ2-6	TGTGCCATCAGTGACGGGGTAGGGGCCAACGTCCTGACTTTC	CAISDGVGANVLTF
TRBV19	NA	TRBD1	TRBJ1-1	TGTGCCAGTAGTAGAGACAGGGTACCAAACACTGAAGCTTTCTTT	CASSRDRVPNTEAFF
TRBV18	NA	NA	TRBJ2-5	TGTGCCAGCTCACCACCGGGGGGCCGACAAGAGACCCAGTACTTC	CASSPPGGRQETQYF
TRBV4-1	NA	NA	TRBJ2-2	TGCGCCAGCAGCCAAGAGGGGGCAGGGAACACCGGGGAGCTGTTTTTT	CASSQEGAGNTGELFF
TRBV7-9	NA	NA	TRBJ1-6	TGTGCCAGCAGCTTAAGGCCGGCTGGGGATAATTCACCCCTCCACTTT	CASSLRPAGDNSPLHF
TRBV4-2	few	NA	TRBJ1-2	TGTGCCAGCAGCCAAGAGGTCTATGGCTACACCTTC	CASSQEVYGYTF
TRBV5-1	few	NA	TRBJ2-3	TGCGCCAGCAGCTTCGCCGGGACGGGTACAGATACGCAGTATTTT	CASSFAGTGTDTQYF
TRBV5-8	few	NA	TRBJ1-2	TGTGCCAGCAGCTTTGATATGAATTCTGGCTACACCTTC	CASSFDMNSGYTF
TRBV6-1	NA	NA	TRBJ1-3	TGTGCCAGCAGAGAAGGACCCACTGGAAACACCATATATTTT	CASREGPTGNTIYF
TRBV7-9	NA	NA	TRBJ1-2	TGTGCCAGCAGCCCTTCTAACTATGGCTACACCTTC	CASSPSNYGYTF
TRBV29-1	NA	NA	TRBJ1-1	TGCAGCGCCGAAGGACACGCGAACACTGAAGCTTTCTTT	CSAEGHANTEAFF
TRBV7-6	NA	TRBD1	TRBJ1-4	TGTGCCAGCAGCCCGGGACAGGGGGCTTATGAAAAACTGTTTTTT	CASSPGQGAYEKLFF
TRBV9	NA	NA	TRBJ2-3	TGTGCCAGCAGCGTAGAGGGGCACACAGATACGCAGTATTTT	CASSVEGHTDTQYF
TRBV29-1	NA	NA	TRBJ1-4	TGCAGCGTCGGGGCAGTGGGTCGGGATGAAAAACTGTTTTTT	CSVGAVGRDEKLFF
TRBV27	few	TRBD1	TRBJ1-2	TGTGCCAGCAGTTTGGGGCAGGGGGGTGGCTACACCTTC	CASSLGQGGGYTF
TRBV10-3	NA	TRBD2	TRBJ2-3	TGTGCCATCAGTGAGCCGGGGACTAGCGGGGGAACGCAGTATTTT	CAISEPGTSGGTQYF
TRBV6-6	NA	NA	TRBJ2-1	TGTGCCAGCAGTTACGCCCAGGAGCAGTTCTTC	CASSYAQEQFF
TRBV4-1	NA	NA	TRBJ2-1	TGCGCCAGCAGCGCCCAGGACAGAAAAGCTAACAATGAGCAGTTCTTC	CASSAQDRKANNEQFF
TRBV7-7	NA	NA	TRBJ2-2	TGTGCTAGCAGCTTAAGCGACTCCACCGGGGAGCTGTTTTTT	CASSLSDSTGELFF
TRBV30	few	NA	TRBJ2-1	TGTGCCTGGAGTGTCAGGGGCTATGAGCAGTTCTTC	CAWSVRGYEQFF
TRBV1	few	NA	TRBJ2-7	TGCACCAGCAGCCTGCCCCGTCTAGCGCCGTACGAGCAGTACTTC	CTSSLPRLAPYEQYF
TRBV7-6	NA	TRBD2	TRBJ2-7	TGTGCCAGCAGCTCAGGACTAGCGGGTACCCACGAGCAGTACTTC	CASSSGLAGTHEQYF
TRBV4-1	few	NA	TRBJ2-3	TGCGCCAGCAGCCAACCGTTATTACTAGCCGCGCAAACAGATACGCAGTATTTT	CASSQPLLLAAQTDTQYF
TRBV5-1	few	TRBD2	TRBJ2-3	TGCGCCAGCAGCGTCGGACTAGCGGGCCTTTCTAGCACAGATACGCAGTATTTT	CASSVGLAGLSSTDTQYF
TRBV28	few	NA	TRBJ1-5	TGTGCCAGCAGCAGGAGCAATCAGCCCCAGCATTTT	CASSRSNQPQHF
TRBV28	NA	TRBD2	TRBJ2-3	TGTGCCAGCAGGTCACCCCCCGCGGGGGCAGATACGCAGTATTTT	CASRSPPAGADTQYF
TRBV5-6	NA	NA	TRBJ2-5	TGTGCCAGCAGCTCGGGACTTCCAGAGTACTTC	CASSSGLPEYF
TRBV5-1	few	NA	TRBJ1-1	TGCGCCAGCAGCTTTACTGACGGTCTGGCGACTGAAGCTTTCTTT	CASSFTDGLATEAFF
TRBV11-1	NA	TRBD2	TRBJ2-2	TGTGCCAGCAGCCCCGGGGGGGGTCAAGGGGAGCTGTTTTTT	CASSPGGGQGELFF
TRBV7-7	NA	NA	TRBJ2-7	TGTGCCAGCAGTCCAGGGGTAGGCTCCTACGAGCAGTACTTC	CASSPGVGSYEQYF
TRBV6-6	NA	NA	TRBJ2-1	TGTGCCAGCAGGGACAGCTCCTACAATGAGCAGTTCTTC	CASRDSSYNEQFF
TRBV18	few	NA	TRBJ1-1	TGTGCCAGCTTCGGACCGAACACTGAAGCTTTCTTT	CASFGPNTEAFF
TRBV2	NA	NA	TRBJ2-1	TGTGCCAGCAGCGATCCCGGTGATGAGCAGTTCTTC	CASSDPGDEQFF
TRBV28	few	TRBD2	TRBJ2-5	TGTGCCAGCACAAACGGGGGGGCCTTAGAGACCCAGTACTTC	CASTNGGALETQYF
TRBV28	few	NA	TRBJ1-4	TGTGCCACTCTCGACGGCACAGCCGGTCGGGTACTGTTTTTT	CATLDGTAGRVLFF
TRBV2	few	NA	TRBJ1-2	TGTGCCAGCAGTGAAACGTTTTTTAACTATGGCTACACCTTC	CASSETFFNYGYTF
TRBV5-6	once	NA	TRBJ1-6	TGTGCCAGCAGCTTGGTTGGGCAGGGGAATTCACCCCTCCACTTT	CASSLVGQGNSPLHF
TRBV28	few	NA	TRBJ2-3	TGTGCCAGCAGTTTACGGCAGGGTCCAACAGATACGCAGTATTTT	CASSLRQGPTDTQYF